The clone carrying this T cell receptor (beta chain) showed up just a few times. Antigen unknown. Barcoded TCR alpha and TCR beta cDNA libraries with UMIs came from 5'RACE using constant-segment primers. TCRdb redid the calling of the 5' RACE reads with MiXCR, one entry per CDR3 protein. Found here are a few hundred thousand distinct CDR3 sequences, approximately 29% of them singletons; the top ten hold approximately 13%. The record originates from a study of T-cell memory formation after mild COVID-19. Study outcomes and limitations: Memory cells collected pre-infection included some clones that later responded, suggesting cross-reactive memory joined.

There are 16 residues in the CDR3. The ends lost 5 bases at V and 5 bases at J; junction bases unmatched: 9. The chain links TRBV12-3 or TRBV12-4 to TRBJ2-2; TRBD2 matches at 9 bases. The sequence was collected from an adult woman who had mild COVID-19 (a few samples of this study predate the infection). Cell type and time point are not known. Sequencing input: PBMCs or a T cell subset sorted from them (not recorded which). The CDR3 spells CASSTTGGGVTGELFF. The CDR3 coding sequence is TGTGCCAGCAGTACAACGGGCGGGGGGGTTACCGGGGAGCTGTTTTTT.